These 11 T cell receptor beta chains came from one sample sequenced in a study of T cell changes during pregnancy in multiple sclerosis. The repertoire was sequenced with immunoSEQ multiplex PCR; TCRdb's copy has only in-frame clones and lacks some. Altogether around 34,000 clones are present, 90% being singletons, with the ten largest covering about an eighth. The sample was CD8+ T cells from peripheral blood mononuclear cells, taken in the first trimester of pregnancy. These receptors were obtained from a female donor with multiple sclerosis, enrolled in a pregnancy study.

This clone was found a few times. The chain combines TRBV27 with TRBJ2-7; TRBD1 matches 8 bases. CDR1 and CDR2 (germline): MNHEY, SMNVEV (reference sequence). V lost 7 bases and J lost 5; bases outside the gene matches: 4. The CDR3 runs to 12 residues. CDR3 nucleotides: TGTGCCAGCATCGGGACAGGACACGAGCAGTACTTC. This encodes CASIGTGHEQYF.

This chain joins TRBV11-2 and TRBJ2-3; TRBD1 matches 7 bases. V dropped 1 base and J dropped 0; count of bases not matched to a gene: 1. The CDR3 is made up of 15 amino acids. From germline, CDR1 is SGHAT and CDR2 FQNNGV. The CDR3 DNA follows: TGTGCCAGCAGCTTAGGACAGGGCAGCACAGATACGCAGTATTTT. Translating gives CASSLGQGSTDTQYF.

J is TRBJ2-3 and V is TRBV15; 10 bases line up with TRBD2. This CDR3 comprises 15 residues. Per the germline V gene, CDR1 is LNHNV and CDR2 is YYDKDF (reference sequence). V shed 8 bases, J shed 2 bases, and the junction held 7 bases outside the gene matches. The CDR3 DNA sequence: TGTGCCACCGGAGCCGGACTAGCGGCCACAGATACGCAGTATTTT. Its protein is CATGAGLAATDTQYF.

The rearrangement joins TRBV5-6 to TRBJ2-7; TRBD1 is a possible D gene (6 bases). Per the germline V gene, CDR1 is SGHDT and CDR2 is YYEEEE. The CDR3 loop spans 14 amino acids. V was clipped by 1 base and J by 3 bases, with 11 bases between them. The CDR3 loop is CASSLSGAIYEQYF. The CDR3 bases are TGTGCCAGCAGCTTGTCAGGGGCAATCTACGAGCAGTACTTC.

The gene calls are TRBV29-1 and TRBJ1-3; D gene unclear. The CDR3 covers 16 residues. The V end lost 1 base, the J end lost 0 bases, and 13 bases lay between the germline ends. Germline CDR1 reads SQVTM; CDR2 reads ANQGSEA. CDR3 DNA: TGCAGCGTTGAAGCTGCGACGAGGAACTCTGGAAACACCATATATTTT. This gives the protein CSVEAATRNSGNTIYF.

The gene calls are TRBV5-1 and TRBJ2-5; 9 bases agree with TRBD1. CDR3 size: 17 residues. J gave up 4 bases and V 4 bases, and 14 bases lay outside the gene matches. Germline V gives CDR1 SGHRS, CDR2 YFSETQ. The CDR3: CASSKTLIQGATETQYF. DNA of the CDR3: TGCGCCAGCAGCAAAACACTTATACAGGGGGCAACAGAGACCCAGTACTTC.

This sequence joins TRBV4-1 and TRBJ2-1; 10 bases are shared with TRBD2. With 6 bases clipped from V and 10 bases from J, the junction kept 18 bases outside the gene matches. Per the germline V gene, CDR1 is MGHRA and CDR2 is YSYEKL. This CDR3 has 17 residues. The CDR3 region has the DNA TGCGCCAGCAGTGCTCCCTCTCGGACTAGCGGCTTGTGGGAGCAGTTCTTC. Protein sequence: CASSAPSRTSGLWEQFF.

CDR3: CASALSPAYNEQFF. The CDR3 DNA sequence: TGTGCCAGCGCCCTCTCTCCGGCCTACAATGAGCAGTTCTTC. The chain combines TRBV27 with TRBJ2-1; D is undetermined. Germline lookup yields CDR1 MNHEY and CDR2 SMNVEV (reference sequence). Trimming pared 8 bases from V and 2 bases from J, leaving 13 bases between. This CDR3 region has 14 residues.

This chain links TRBV12-5 with TRBJ1-2, with D hard to call. The germline gives CDR1 LGHNT, CDR2 FRNRAP. This CDR3 has 11 amino acids. Trimming removed 4 bases at V and 6 bases at J, with 6 bases between. CDR3 bases: TGTGCTAGTGGTTCTTCCGATGGCTACACCTTC. Protein: CASGSSDGYTF. Based on the CDR3 plus reference TRBV12-5 and TRBJ1-2, the full variable domain is DARVTQTPRHKVTEMGQEVTMRCQPILGHNTVFWYRQTMMQGLELLAYFRNRAPLDDSGMPKDRFSAEMPDATLATLKIQPSEPRDSAVYFCASGSSDGYTFGSGTRLTVV.

This clone was detected only a few times. V is TRBV4-1 and J is TRBJ2-1; 8 bases align to TRBD1. Unmatched junction bases numbered 10, after V lost 5 bases and J lost 7 bases. Germline CDR1 and CDR2: MGHRA and YSYEKL. The CDR3 contains 15 residues. CDR3 coding DNA: TGCGCCAGCAGCTTAGAACGGACAGGGTGGAATGAGCAGTTCTTC. Its protein is CASSLERTGWNEQFF.

The chain recombines TRBV15 with TRBJ1-1; unclear D gene. Germline loops: CDR1 LNHNV, CDR2 YYDKDF (reference sequence). Trimming shortened V by 0 bases and J by 0 bases, and 11 bases separated the two germline ends. The CDR3 sequence is 16 residues long. DNA of the CDR3: TGTGCCACCAGCAGAGATCCGGGTTTGATGAACACTGAAGCTTTCTTT. Its translation: CATSRDPGLMNTEAFF.